One sample yielded the 24 T cell receptor beta chains listed below, sequenced in a study of CD8 T cells in Susac syndrome. Reverse transcription of roughly 0.5 to 1 ug RNA used random hexamers. TCRdb re-analysed the immunoSEQ multiplex PCR reads in MiXCR, keeping a single row per CDR3 protein. The data contain fewer than 350,000 distinct CDR3 sequences, roughly 90% of them seen just once; the ten biggest clones take up 0.18%. The material sequenced was CD8+ T cells from PBMCs. Receptor source: a human donor with multiple sclerosis.

The gene calls are TRBV20-1 and TRBJ2-1; 15 positions match TRBD2. CDR3 length: 19 amino acids. J was trimmed by 9 bases and V by 1 base; bases with no gene match: 16. From germline, CDR1 is DFQATT and CDR2 SNEGSKA (reference sequence). CDR3 protein: CSARALGWTSGRAPGEQFF. In nucleotides, the CDR3 is TGCAGTGCTAGAGCGTTAGGGTGGACTAGCGGGAGGGCCCCCGGTGAGCAGTTCTTC.

The chain combines TRBV2 with TRBJ2-5; unclear D gene. This CDR3 comprises 13 residues. Trimming took off 3 bases at V and 0 bases at J, with 5 bases between the two ends. Germline values: CDR1 SNHLY, CDR2 FYNNEI. CDR3 sequence (DNA): TGTGCCAGCAGTGACAGGAACCAAGAGACCCAGTACTTC. It specifies CASSDRNQETQYF.

The V and J genes are TRBV11-1 and TRBJ2-5, with D maybe TRBD2 (6 bases). The V gene's germline CDR1 is SGHAT and CDR2 FQDESV (reference sequence). V lost 5 bases and J 5 bases, leaving 18 bases between the germline ends. The CDR3 is 15 amino acids. The CDR3 here is CASSGGTPSGETQYF. DNA of the CDR3: TGTGCCAGCAGCGGAGGGACTCCAAGCGGTGAGACCCAGTACTTC.

This sequence joins TRBV2 and TRBJ1-5; maybe TRBD1 (5 bases). The V end lost 0 bases, the J end lost 6 bases, and 18 bases lay between the germline ends. This CDR3 contains 17 residues. CDR1 SNHLY and CDR2 FYNNEI come from the germline V gene. CDR3 sequence reads: CASSEALLGTSGQPQHF. The CDR3 DNA reads as TGTGCCAGCAGTGAAGCGCTGTTGGGGACCTCAGGTCAGCCCCAGCATTTT.

CDR3 in DNA: TGTGCCAGCAAACAGTCCGGCTCCTACGAGCAGTACTTC. This translates into CASKQSGSYEQYF. The chain links TRBV4-2 to TRBJ2-7, with D unresolved. CDR1 is LGHNA and CDR2 is YNFKEQ in the germline V gene. V gave up 7 bases and J gave up 0 bases, with 10 bases separating them. There are 13 residues in the CDR3.

This chain links TRBV4-1 with TRBJ2-1; possibly TRBD2 for D (5 bases). The CDR3 totals 15 residues. Germline assignment: CDR1 MGHRA and CDR2 YSYEKL. V lost 1 base and J lost 0, with 7 bases in between. CDR3 sequence (DNA): TGCGCCAGCAGCCAAGGAGCGGACTCCTACAATGAGCAGTTCTTC. Translated, it gives CASSQGADSYNEQFF.

V and J are TRBV20-1 and TRBJ2-1; TRBD2 aligns across 7 bases. After removal of 0 bases from V and 6 bases from J, the junction contained 11 bases not matched to a gene. Per the germline V gene, CDR1 is DFQATT and CDR2 is SNEGSKA (reference sequence). This CDR3 spans 16 amino acids. This CDR3 reads CSARDRTSVRINEQFF. CDR3 nucleotide sequence: TGCAGTGCTAGAGATCGCACTAGCGTTCGTATCAATGAGCAGTTCTTC.

The J gene is TRBJ1-1, the V gene TRBV29-1, with D unresolved. The CDR3 is 12 amino acids. Germline lookup yields CDR1 SQVTM and CDR2 ANQGSEA. Trimming removed 6 bases at V and 4 bases at J, with 12 bases between. DNA for the CDR3: TGCAGCGTCCTCAATTGGAGCACTGAAGCTTTCTTT. Protein sequence: CSVLNWSTEAFF.

The J gene is TRBJ2-7, the V gene TRBV28; D remains ambiguous. V shed 8 bases and J shed 0 bases, with 11 bases lying between them. CDR1 is MDHEN, CDR2 SYDVKM, per germline. This CDR3 has 13 residues. The CDR3 sequence is CASLDSVSYEQYF. CDR3 bases: TGTGCCAGCTTGGATTCTGTCTCCTACGAGCAGTACTTC.

The J gene is TRBJ2-3, the V gene TRBV5-1, with 14 bases matching TRBD2. The CDR3 totals 16 residues. Per the germline V gene, CDR1 is SGHRS and CDR2 is YFSETQ. The trim removed 4 bases at V and 10 bases at J, leaving 11 bases unmatched. CDR3 protein: CASSTGLAGDTRSQYF. CDR3 in DNA: TGCGCCAGCAGCACGGGACTAGCGGGGGACACAAGATCGCAGTATTTT.

The CDR3 sequence is CASSQTPSGTYEQYF. CDR3 DNA sequence: TGCGCCAGCAGCCAAACTCCTAGCGGGACCTACGAGCAGTACTTC. The chain uses TRBV4-1 and TRBJ2-7; TRBD2 matches 9 bases. V lost 2 bases to trimming and J lost 2 bases; unmatched junction nucleotides: 4. CDR3 size: 15 residues. The germline V gene has CDR1 MGHRA and CDR2 YSYEKL.

The CDR3 nucleotides read TGCAGCGTTGAAGTAGGGGACAGGGTGTACGAGCAGTACTTC. It yields the protein CSVEVGDRVYEQYF. The chain uses TRBV29-1 and TRBJ2-7; 9 bases align to TRBD1. The germline gives CDR1 SQVTM, CDR2 ANQGSEA. The CDR3 runs to 14 residues. The ends lost 1 base at V and 4 bases at J; junction bases unmatched: 5.

The chain carries TRBV9 and TRBJ2-7, with 7 bases that match TRBD1. The germline V gene encodes CDR1 SGDLS and CDR2 YYNGEE. The CDR3 consists of 14 residues. The J segment lost 3 bases and the V segment lost 0 bases, leaving 3 bases of the junction unmatched. The CDR3 is CASSVAGGHYEQYF. DNA of the CDR3: TGTGCCAGCAGCGTAGCAGGGGGTCACTACGAGCAGTACTTC.

The chain combines TRBV2 with TRBJ2-1; TRBD2 aligns across 11 bases. This CDR3 has 16 residues. Trimming at V came to 7 bases and at J to 10 bases, leaving 15 bases not matched to a gene. Germline lookup yields CDR1 SNHLY and CDR2 FYNNEI. The CDR3 region has the DNA TGTGCCAGCAAGGAGGCTAGCGGGGGGCCCCCTCGCGAGCAGTTCTTC. It translates to CASKEASGGPPREQFF.

The chain recombines TRBV2 with TRBJ2-7, with 13 bases matching TRBD2. The CDR3 is 15 residues long. From germline, CDR1 is SNHLY and CDR2 FYNNEI. The V gene end was trimmed by 7 bases and the J gene end by 6 bases; junction bases not matched to a gene: 9. CDR3 loop: CASMDLGLAGSEQYF. The CDR3 DNA is TGTGCCAGCATGGATCTGGGACTAGCGGGGTCCGAGCAGTACTTC.

The chain uses TRBV27 and TRBJ1-1, with unresolved D. The CDR3 length is 13 residues. Trimming stripped 3 bases from V and 4 bases from J, with 9 bases between. In germline, CDR1 is MNHEY, CDR2 SMNVEV (reference sequence). CDR3 sequence (DNA): TGTGCCAGCAGTTTTGGGGTAGGCACTGAAGCTTTCTTT. Protein: CASSFGVGTEAFF.

The chain recombines TRBV20-1 with TRBJ2-7; the match to TRBD1 covers 8 bases. J gave up 7 bases and V 3 bases, and 5 bases lay outside the gene matches. Germline V lookup: CDR1 DFQATT, CDR2 SNEGSKA (reference sequence). The CDR3 extends over 12 amino acids. CDR3 protein: CSASQGAVEQYF. CDR3 DNA: TGCAGTGCTAGTCAGGGGGCGGTAGAGCAGTACTTC.

The chain carries TRBV4-2 and TRBJ2-2; 7 bases map to TRBD2. Losses at the gene ends were 0 bases for V and 1 base for J; bases not matched to a gene: 8. Germline assignment: CDR1 LGHNA and CDR2 YNFKEQ. The CDR3 sequence is 18 residues long. CDR3 sequence reads: CASSQDWEGMGNTGELFF. In DNA, the CDR3 is TGTGCCAGCAGCCAAGATTGGGAGGGGATGGGGAACACCGGGGAGCTGTTTTTT.

The chain joins TRBV10-3 to TRBJ1-1; unclear D gene. V was clipped by 2 bases and J by 0 bases, with 7 bases between them. The CDR3 spans 14 residues. CDR1 and CDR2 from the germline V gene are ENHRY and SYGVKD. CDR3 sequence: CAISEVGLNTEAFF. The CDR3 region has the DNA TGTGCCATCAGTGAGGTAGGGCTGAACACTGAAGCTTTCTTT.

V gene TRBV7-9 combines with J gene TRBJ2-7, with D maybe TRBD2 (5 bases). CDR1 is SEHNR and CDR2 is FQNEAQ in the germline V gene (reference sequence). This CDR3 is built from 13 residues. V shed 5 bases and J shed 2 bases, with 10 bases lying between them. CDR3 nucleotides: TGTGCCAGCAGCCGCCAGCGGCCCTACGAGCAGTACTTC. Translating gives CASSRQRPYEQYF.

The chain carries TRBV28 and TRBJ2-2; 7 positions agree with TRBD1. Germline V gene lookup returns CDR1 MDHEN and CDR2 SYDVKM. V lost 6 bases to trimming and J lost 6 bases; unmatched junction nucleotides: 10. The CDR3 is 15 residues long. CDR3 region: CASRPGPQGAGELFF. For the CDR3, the DNA is TGTGCCAGCAGGCCAGGCCCCCAGGGGGCCGGGGAGCTGTTTTTT.

The chain carries TRBV10-2 and TRBJ2-7, with unresolved D. This CDR3 is 13 amino acids long. In germline, CDR1 is WSHSY, CDR2 SAAADI. Trimming cost V 6 bases and J 2 bases, with 11 bases left between them. The CDR3 DNA reads TGCGCCAGCAGGGATTTACTAACCTACGAGCAGTACTTC. Translating it yields CASRDLLTYEQYF.

The chain links TRBV29-1 to TRBJ2-3; the match to TRBD1 covers 8 bases. The germline gives CDR1 SQVTM, CDR2 ANQGSEA. J lost 1 base, V lost 4 bases, and 4 bases had no gene match. The CDR3 is 14 residues long. CDR3 sequence (DNA): TGCAGCGTTGTAAACAGGGGGGGCACAGATACGCAGTATTTT. Translating gives CSVVNRGGTDTQYF.

This rearrangement joins TRBV27 to TRBJ1-1; D is unclear. This CDR3 contains 14 residues. Trimming pared 0 bases from V and 6 bases from J, leaving 11 bases between. In germline, CDR1 is MNHEY, CDR2 SMNVEV (reference sequence). The CDR3 nucleotides are TGTGCCAGCAGTTTATCGTTGAATGGGCCTGAAGCTTTCTTT. It yields the protein CASSLSLNGPEAFF.